These 16 T cell receptor beta chains share one sample of origin, sequenced in a study of cytomegalovirus exposure and HLA in healthy donors. The PCR ran on 60 Vbeta and 13 Jbeta primers. The protocol was immunoSEQ multiplex PCR, while the TCRdb copy is restricted to in-frame clones and leaves out a portion. Among 150,000 or so clones listed, about 69% were seen once. Input material: PBMCs. These receptor sequences come from a human donor in good health.

The V call is TRBV7-5, the J call TRBJ1-2; the D call of TRBD1 is as the table states it, not checked on the DNA. TRBV7-5 is designated a pseudogene. This CDR3 is built from 12 residues. CDR3 in amino acids: CASRRSVYGYTF. The CDR3 DNA reads as TGTGCCAGCAGGCGCTCAGTCTATGGCTACACCTTC.

The chain joins TRBV11-3 to TRBJ2-7, with 9 bases identical to TRBD1. V lost 3 bases, J lost 1 base, and 4 bases stayed unmatched. The CDR3 spans 15 residues. Germline V lookup: CDR1 SGHNT, CDR2 YENEEA. The CDR3 bases are TGTGCCAGCAGCTTGAGGGACAGGGCGTCCTACGAGCAGTACTTC. Translation: CASSLRDRASYEQYF.

V usage is TRBV5-4 and J usage is TRBJ1-2; D not resolved. With 2 bases removed from V and 6 bases from J, the gap between germline ends came to 5 bases. Germline CDR1 and CDR2: SGHNT and YYREEE (reference sequence). This CDR3 is 11 amino acids long. The CDR3: CASSFLDGYTF. The CDR3 nucleotides are TGTGCCAGCAGCTTTTTAGATGGCTACACCTTC.

This sequence joins TRBV7-2 and TRBJ2-3, with 16 nucleotides matching TRBD2. This CDR3 comprises 19 residues. The germline V gene encodes CDR1 SGHTA and CDR2 FQGNSA. The trim removed 5 bases at V and 1 base at J, leaving 9 bases unmatched. The CDR3 DNA reads TGTGCCAGCAGCCTATATGGGACTAGCGGGGGGGTTGGCACAGATACGCAGTATTTT. Its translation: CASSLYGTSGGVGTDTQYF.

The chain uses TRBV9 and TRBJ2-2, with D unresolved. V dropped 2 bases and J dropped 1 base, with 12 bases sitting between them. The length of the CDR3 is 16 residues. CDR1 and CDR2 from the germline V gene are SGDLS and YYNGEE. The CDR3 region is CASSVLPGQNTGELFF. The DNA of the CDR3 is TGTGCCAGCAGCGTTCTACCAGGCCAGAACACCGGGGAGCTGTTTTTT.

The chain is built from TRBV11-2 and TRBJ1-1; D gene uncertain. The germline V gene encodes CDR1 SGHAT and CDR2 FQNNGV. V was shortened by 0 bases and J by 3 bases, with 11 bases between the two germline ends. The CDR3 spans 15 residues. The CDR3 DNA reads as TGTGCCAGCAGCTTAGATCTCGGGGTGGACACTGAAGCTTTCTTT. Encoded protein: CASSLDLGVDTEAFF.

In its sample, this clone was seen once. The chain couples TRBV5-1 to TRBJ1-1, with D possibly being TRBD1 (6 bases). The CDR3 extends over 15 amino acids. V lost 0 bases and J 1 base, leaving 10 bases between the germline ends. Germline values: CDR1 SGHRS, CDR2 YFSETQ. For the CDR3, the DNA is TGCGCCAGCAGCTTGGATGGCAGGGGGAACACTGAAGCTTTCTTT. Translated: CASSLDGRGNTEAFF.

J is TRBJ1-1 and V is TRBV7-8; TRBD1 aligns across 7 bases. CDR3 length equals 17 residues. V dropped 3 bases and J dropped 1; count of bases not matched to a gene: 11. CDR1 SGHVS and CDR2 FQNEAQ come from the germline V gene. This CDR3 is CASSLGERGRKNTEAFF. The CDR3 DNA reads TGTGCCAGCAGCTTGGGTGAGAGGGGGCGAAAGAACACTGAAGCTTTCTTT.

The chain combines TRBV5-6 with TRBJ2-5; 7 nucleotides match TRBD2. The CDR3 has 13 amino acids. CDR1 is SGHDT and CDR2 is YYEEEE in the germline V gene. Unmatched junction bases numbered 4, after V lost 3 bases and J lost 5 bases. CDR3 coding DNA: TGTGCCAGCAGCTCCCTCGGGAGGGAGACCCAGTACTTC. Amino acid sequence: CASSSLGRETQYF. Complete variable domain (other parts from reference TRBV5-6 and TRBJ2-5): DAGVTQSPTHLIKTRGQQVTLRCSPKSGHDTVSWYQQALGQGPQFIFQYYEEEERQRGNFPDRFSGHQFPNYSSELNVNALLLGDSALYLCASSSLGRETQYFGPGTRLLVL.

The rearrangement links TRBV7-2 to TRBJ1-5; a weak D match, TRBD1 (5 bases). There are 15 residues in the CDR3. V lost 1 base and J lost 0, with 7 bases in between. Germline assignment: CDR1 SGHTA and CDR2 FQGNSA. The CDR3 sequence: CASSLGQNSNQPQHF. CDR3 bases: TGTGCCAGCAGCTTAGGACAGAATAGCAATCAGCCCCAGCATTTT.

The J gene is TRBJ2-7, the V gene TRBV7-9, with no clear D. Germline V gives CDR1 SEHNR, CDR2 FQNEAQ (reference sequence). V gave up 1 base and J gave up 2 bases, with 6 bases separating them. This CDR3 is 13 amino acids long. The CDR3 coding sequence is TGTGCCAGCAGCTTAGGAGAGGCCTACGAGCAGTACTTC. Its translation is CASSLGEAYEQYF.

This sequence joins TRBV7-2 and TRBJ2-5; 9 positions match TRBD1. Germline CDR1 reads SGHTA; CDR2 reads FQGNSA. The CDR3 is made up of 16 amino acids. Trimming cost V 5 bases and J 3 bases; bases outside gene matches: 10. CDR3 region: CASSPQGGTGKETQYF. Here the CDR3 DNA reads TGTGCCAGCAGCCCCCAAGGGGGGACAGGGAAAGAGACCCAGTACTTC.

The chain carries TRBV9 and TRBJ1-5, with D maybe TRBD1 (5 bases). V gave up 0 bases and J gave up 5 bases, with 12 bases separating them. The germline gives CDR1 SGDLS, CDR2 YYNGEE. The CDR3 has 15 amino acids. CDR3 amino acids: CASSVGMGRDQPQHF. As DNA, the CDR3 is TGTGCCAGCAGCGTAGGGATGGGGCGCGATCAGCCCCAGCATTTT.

The rearrangement links TRBV5-1 to TRBJ2-1; TRBD2 agrees at 8 bases. CDR1 and CDR2 (germline): SGHRS, YFSETQ. The CDR3 runs 16 residues. With V trimmed by 4 bases and J by 1 base, 7 bases remained unmatched. The DNA of the CDR3 is TGCGCCAGCAGCGCGGGGGTAGCGGGGTCCTACAATGAGCAGTTCTTC. Amino acids: CASSAGVAGSYNEQFF.

This clone was counted once. The CDR3 region is CASSPGTDTQYF. The CDR3, as DNA: TGTGCCAGCAGCCCAGGCACAGATACGCAGTATTTT. The V call is TRBV5-4, the J call TRBJ2-3; D uncertain. There are 12 residues in the CDR3. V lost 4 bases to trimming and J lost 1 base, with 4 bases between them. The germline gives CDR1 SGHNT, CDR2 YYREEE (reference sequence).

The chain couples TRBV7-9 to TRBJ1-1; no clear D. This CDR3 contains 13 residues. Trimming removed 1 base at V and 0 bases at J, with 3 bases between. In germline, CDR1 is SEHNR, CDR2 FQNEAQ (reference sequence). CDR3 sequence: CASSLELNTEAFF. The CDR3 DNA reads as TGTGCCAGCAGCTTAGAGCTGAACACTGAAGCTTTCTTT.